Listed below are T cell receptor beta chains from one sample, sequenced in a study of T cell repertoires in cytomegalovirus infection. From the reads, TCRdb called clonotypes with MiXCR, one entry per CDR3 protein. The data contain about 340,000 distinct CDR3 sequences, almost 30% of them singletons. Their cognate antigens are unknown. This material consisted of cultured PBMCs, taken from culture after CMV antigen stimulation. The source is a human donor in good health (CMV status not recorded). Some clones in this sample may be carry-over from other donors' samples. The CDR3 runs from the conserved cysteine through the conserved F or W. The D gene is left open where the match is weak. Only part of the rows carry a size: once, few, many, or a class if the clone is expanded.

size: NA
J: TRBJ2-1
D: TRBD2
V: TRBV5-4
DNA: TGTGCCAGCAGCTTGGGGACTAGCCGGAACAATGAGCAGTTCTTC
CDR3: CASSLGTSRNNEQFF

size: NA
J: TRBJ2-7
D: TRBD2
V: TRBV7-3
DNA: TGTGCCAGCAGCTCTAGCGGGAGTTTCGAGCAGTACTTC
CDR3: CASSSSGSFEQYF

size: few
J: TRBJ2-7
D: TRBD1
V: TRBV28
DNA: TGTGCCAGCAGTACGGGACAGGGGTGGTACGAGCAGTACTTC
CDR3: CASSTGQGWYEQYF

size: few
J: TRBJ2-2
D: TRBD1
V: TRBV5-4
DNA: TGTGCCAGCAGCCCCGACAGGGTTGGTACCGGGGAGCTGTTTTTT
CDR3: CASSPDRVGTGELFF

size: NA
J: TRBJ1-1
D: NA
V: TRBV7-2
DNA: TGTGCCAGCAGCTTAGCTGATTATCGGCAAGCTTTCTTT
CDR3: CASSLADYRQAFF

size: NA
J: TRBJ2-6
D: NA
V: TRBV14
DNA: TGTGCCAGCAGTCCCCGAGGGAGGTTTGGTAGCTCTGGGGCCAACGTCCTGACTTTC
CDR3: CASSPRGRFGSSGANVLTF

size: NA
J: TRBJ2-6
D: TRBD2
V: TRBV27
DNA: TGTGCCAGCAGTTTATATACGGGAGGGCCGCCTGGGGCCAACGTCCTGACTTTC
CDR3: CASSLYTGGPPGANVLTF

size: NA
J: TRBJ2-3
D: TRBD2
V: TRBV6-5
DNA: TGTGCCAGCAGTTACGGAGCGGGAGCTGGAGTTAGCACAGATACGCAGTATTTT
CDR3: CASSYGAGAGVSTDTQYF

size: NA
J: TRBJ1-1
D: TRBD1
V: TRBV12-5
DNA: TGTGCTAGTGGTCTTCACTTGACAGGGGGCAACACTGAAGCTTTCTTT
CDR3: CASGLHLTGGNTEAFF

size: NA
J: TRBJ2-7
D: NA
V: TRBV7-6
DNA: TGTGCCAGCAGCTTAGAGGAGGGACGCTACGAGCAGTACTTC
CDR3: CASSLEEGRYEQYF

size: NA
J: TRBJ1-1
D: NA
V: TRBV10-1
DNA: TGCGCCAGCAGTAGAGGGAACAGACACACTGAAGCTTTCTTT
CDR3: CASSRGNRHTEAFF

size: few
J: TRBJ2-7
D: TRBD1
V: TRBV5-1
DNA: TGCGCCAGCAGCTTGACGGGACAGAGCTCCTACGAGCAGTACTTC
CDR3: CASSLTGQSSYEQYF

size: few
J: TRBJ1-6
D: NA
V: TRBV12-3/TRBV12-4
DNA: TGTGCCAGCAGGAGGGATGGGAGTTCACCCCTCCACTTT
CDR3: CASRRDGSSPLHF

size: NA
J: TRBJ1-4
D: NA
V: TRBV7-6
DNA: TGTGCCAGCAGCCTCGGCGAGGGACGGCTTGATGAAAAACTGTTTTTT
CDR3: CASSLGEGRLDEKLFF

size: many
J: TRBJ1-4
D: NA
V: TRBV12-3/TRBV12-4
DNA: TGTGCCAGCAGTTTAGTTGCAACTAATGAAAAACTGTTTTTT
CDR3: CASSLVATNEKLFF

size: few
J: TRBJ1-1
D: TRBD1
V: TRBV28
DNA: TGTGCCAGCAGTAACACAGGGGGGTACACTGAAGCTTTCTTT
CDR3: CASSNTGGYTEAFF

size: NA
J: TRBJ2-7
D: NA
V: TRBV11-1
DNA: TGTGCCAGCAGCTTGGCGGGAACCTACTCCTACGAGCAGTACTTC
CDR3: CASSLAGTYSYEQYF

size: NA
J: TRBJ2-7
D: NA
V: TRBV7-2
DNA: TGTGCCAGCAGCTACACAGACGAGCAGCACTTC
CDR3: CASSYTDEQHF

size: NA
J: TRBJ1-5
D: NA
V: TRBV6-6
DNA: TGTGCCAGCAACGACTTGACAGGTAATCAGCCCCAGCATTTT
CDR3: CASNDLTGNQPQHF

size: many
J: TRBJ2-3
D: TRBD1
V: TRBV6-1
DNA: TGTGCCAGCAGACGCGGGACAGGGGGTTACACAGATACGCAGTATTTT
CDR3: CASRRGTGGYTDTQYF

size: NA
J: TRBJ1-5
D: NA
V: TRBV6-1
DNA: TGTGCCAGCAGTTTTTCCCGGACACCTTATAGCAATCAGCCCCAGCATTTT
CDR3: CASSFSRTPYSNQPQHF

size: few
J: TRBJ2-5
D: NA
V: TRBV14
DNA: TGTGCCAGCAGCCAAGATCCGGTTCGGGAGACCCAGTACTTC
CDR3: CASSQDPVRETQYF

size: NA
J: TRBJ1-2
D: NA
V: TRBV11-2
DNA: TGTGCCAGCAGCTCGGGGGGTGACTACACCTTC
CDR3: CASSSGGDYTF

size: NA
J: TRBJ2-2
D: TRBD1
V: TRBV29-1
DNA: TGCAGCGTTGGGCGGACAGGGGCCACCGGGGAGCTGTTTTTT
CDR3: CSVGRTGATGELFF

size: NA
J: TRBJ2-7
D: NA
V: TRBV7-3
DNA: TGTGCCAGCAGCCTAGGCTCGGGGGGCGGCGAGCAGTACTTC
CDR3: CASSLGSGGGEQYF

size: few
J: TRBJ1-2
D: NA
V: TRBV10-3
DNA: TGTGCCATCGCCCAGGTTTGGGCCTATGGCTACACCTTC
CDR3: CAIAQVWAYGYTF

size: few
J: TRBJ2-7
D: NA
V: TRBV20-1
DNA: TGCAGTGCCCTCACCGGACGGAGCTACGAGCAGTACTTC
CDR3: CSALTGRSYEQYF

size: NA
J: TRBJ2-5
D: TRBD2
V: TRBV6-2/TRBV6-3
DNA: TGTGCCAGCAGTGGAGGACTAGCGGGAGGTGGGGGCCAAGAGACCCAGTACTTC
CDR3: CASSGGLAGGGGQETQYF

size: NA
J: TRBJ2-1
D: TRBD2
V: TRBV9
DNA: TGTGCCAGCAGCGTAGGGGGCGGGAGGGCCTTGTATGAGCAGTTCTTC
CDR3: CASSVGGGRALYEQFF

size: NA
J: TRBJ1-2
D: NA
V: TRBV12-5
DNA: TGTGCTAGTGGTTTCCAGGGAGGAAACTATGGCTACACCTTC
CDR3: CASGFQGGNYGYTF

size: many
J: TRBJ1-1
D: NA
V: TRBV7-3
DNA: TGTGCCAGCAGCTTAACTGGGGACGATAGTACTGAAGCTTTCTTT
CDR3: CASSLTGDDSTEAFF

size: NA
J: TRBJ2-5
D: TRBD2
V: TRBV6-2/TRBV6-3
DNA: TGTGCCAGCAGTTACCTCGGGACTAGGGGGGAGACCCAGTACTTC
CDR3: CASSYLGTRGETQYF

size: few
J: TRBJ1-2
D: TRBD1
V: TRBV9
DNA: TGTGCCAGCAGCGCCGACCGGGACAGGCGCCAGCTAAGGTTCTATGGCTACACCTTC
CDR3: CASSADRDRRQLRFYGYTF

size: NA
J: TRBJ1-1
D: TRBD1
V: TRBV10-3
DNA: TGTGCCATCACCGGGACAGGGAAGGGCACTGAAGCTTTCTTT
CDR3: CAITGTGKGTEAFF

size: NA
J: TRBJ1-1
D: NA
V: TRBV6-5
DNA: TGTGCCAGCAGTGGGGGCACCGGCGGCACTGAAGCTTTCTTT
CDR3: CASSGGTGGTEAFF

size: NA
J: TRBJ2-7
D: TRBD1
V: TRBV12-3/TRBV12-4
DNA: TGTGCCAGCAGTGTGACAGGGTTAGGGTTCGAGCAGTACTTC
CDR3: CASSVTGLGFEQYF

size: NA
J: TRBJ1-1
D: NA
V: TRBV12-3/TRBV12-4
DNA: TGTGCCAGCAGTAACCGGGGTTGGAACACTGAAGCTTTCTTT
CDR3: CASSNRGWNTEAFF

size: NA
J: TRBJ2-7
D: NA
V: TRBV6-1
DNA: TGTGCCAGCAGTGAACTACAGGCAAGCTACGAGCAGTACTTC
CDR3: CASSELQASYEQYF

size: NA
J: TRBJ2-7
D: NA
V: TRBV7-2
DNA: TGTGCCAGCAGCATCGACAGGCTCTACGAGCAGTACTTC
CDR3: CASSIDRLYEQYF

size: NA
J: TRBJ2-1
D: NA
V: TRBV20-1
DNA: TGCACCTCTCCGGGGACTCCCTCTTCCTACAATGAGCAGTTCTTC
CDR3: CTSPGTPSSYNEQFF

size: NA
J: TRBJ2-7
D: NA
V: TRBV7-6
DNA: TGTGCCAGCAGCGCAGCGGCCTACGAGCAGTACTTC
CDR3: CASSAAAYEQYF

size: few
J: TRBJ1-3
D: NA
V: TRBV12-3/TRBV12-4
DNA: TGTGCCAGCAGTCTCCGGGAGGTCGGAAACACCATATATTTT
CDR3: CASSLREVGNTIYF